Below are 13 T cell receptor beta chains sequenced from a single sample in a study of CD8 T cells in Susac syndrome. An amount of RNA that ranged from about 0.45 to 1 ug was reverse transcribed with random hexamers. TCRdb analysed the immunoSEQ multiplex PCR reads with MiXCR anew, one entry per CDR3 protein. Of 95,000 to 150,000 distinct CDR3 sequences listed, 85% to 95% are singletons. The sequenced material came from CD8+ T cells from PBMCs. These receptors originate from a human donor with Susac syndrome.

V and J are TRBV11-2 and TRBJ2-7, with a weak D call TRBD2 (7 bases). V was cut by 8 bases and J by 5 bases, with 28 bases left in between. The germline gives CDR1 SGHAT, CDR2 FQNNGV. CDR3 length: 17 residues. This CDR3 is CASSPAPGRGPHDEQYF. CDR3 coding DNA: TGTGCCAGCTCTCCAGCCCCAGGGCGGGGGCCTCACGACGAGCAGTACTTC.

A note on this clonotype: The junction shows a germline mismatch at one end, possibly a read error. V gene TRBV6-5 combines with J gene TRBJ2-2; weak D call: TRBD2 (5 bases). Germline assignment: CDR1 MNHEY and CDR2 SVGAGI. This CDR3 has 15 amino acids. The CDR3 reads CASSYRLANTGELFF. In DNA, the CDR3 is TGTGCCAGCAGTTACCGGCTGGCGAACACCGGGGAGCTTTTTTTT.

The chain couples TRBV27 to TRBJ1-2; D perhaps matches TRBD1 (5 bases). The ends were cut back, 5 bases at V and 4 bases at J, with 11 bases in the middle. Germline lookup yields CDR1 MNHEY and CDR2 SMNVEV (reference sequence). The CDR3 totals 13 residues. This CDR3 is CASSTGPIYGYTF. CDR3 coding DNA: TGTGCCAGCAGTACGGGACCGATCTATGGCTACACCTTC.

The chain links TRBV4-3 to TRBJ2-7; TRBD2 aligns across 8 bases. CDR1 LGHNA and CDR2 YSLEER come from the germline V gene. With 0 bases clipped from V and 2 bases from J, the junction kept 3 bases outside the gene matches. This CDR3 has 15 amino acids. This CDR3 is CASSQDRGGPYEQYF. In nucleotides, the CDR3 is TGCGCCAGCAGCCAAGATCGGGGGGGACCCTACGAGCAGTACTTC.

The chain has TRBV6-2 or TRBV6-3 and TRBJ2-7; 12 nucleotides align to TRBD2. With V trimmed by 5 bases and J by 3 bases, 2 bases remained unmatched. The CDR3 spans 14 residues. The germline gives CDR1 MNHEY, CDR2 SVGEGT. CDR3 region: CASSAGLAGYEQYF. CDR3 DNA sequence: TGTGCCAGCAGTGCGGGACTAGCGGGCTACGAGCAGTACTTC.

The V call is TRBV30, the J call TRBJ1-1, with 7 bases fitting TRBD1. CDR1 and CDR2 (germline): GTSNPN, SVGIG (reference sequence). CDR3 size: 16 residues. V was pared by 4 bases and J by 0 bases, with 11 bases of the junction left unmatched. DNA for the CDR3: TGTGCCTGGACCCTGTACGGGACAGTCATGAACACTGAAGCTTTCTTT. This translates into CAWTLYGTVMNTEAFF.

Here the CDR3 reads CSASPLGGAYGYTF. CDR3 sequence (DNA): TGCAGTGCTAGCCCCCTCGGGGGGGCCTATGGCTACACCTTC. J is TRBJ1-2 and V is TRBV20-1, with a possible D match to TRBD1 (6 bases). The CDR3 spans 14 residues. Germline V CDR1 and CDR2: DFQATT, SNEGSKA (reference sequence). Trimming took off 3 bases at V and 4 bases at J, with 15 bases between the two ends.

The sample holds one count of this clonotype. V and J are TRBV7-2 and TRBJ2-5; D is ambiguous. The ends were cut back, 6 bases at V and 3 bases at J, with 2 bases in the middle. The germline gives CDR1 SGHTA, CDR2 FQGNSA. The CDR3 is made up of 10 amino acids. Written as DNA, the CDR3 is TGTGCCAGCAGGAAAGAGACCCAGTACTTC. Amino acids: CASRKETQYF.

The chain couples TRBV5-1 to TRBJ1-1; the D gene is possibly TRBD1 (5 bases). The CDR3 runs to 14 residues. The germline CDR1 and CDR2 sequences are SGHRS and YFSETQ. V was trimmed by 6 bases and J by 2 bases, leaving 14 bases between them. CDR3 coding DNA: TGCGCCAGCACCCCGGACATCTCTAACACTGAAGCTTTCTTT. Translated: CASTPDISNTEAFF.

The chain is built from TRBV15 and TRBJ1-1, with D possibly TRBD1 on 5 matching bases. The CDR3 spans 11 residues. CDR1 LNHNV and CDR2 YYDKDF come from the germline V gene (reference sequence). Trimming shortened V by 8 bases and J by 5 bases, and 9 bases separated the two germline ends. The CDR3 is CATGEGTEAFF. For the CDR3, the DNA is TGTGCCACCGGTGAGGGGACTGAAGCTTTCTTT. Full variable domain (remainder filled in from reference TRBV15 and TRBJ1-1): DAMVIQNPRYQVTQFGKPVTLSCSQTLNHNVMYWYQQKSSQAPKLLFHYYDKDFNNEADTPDNFQSRRPNTSFCFLDIRSPGLGDTAMYLCATGEGTEAFFGQGTRLTVV.

This clonotype is medium-sized by share. The rearrangement joins TRBV12-3 or TRBV12-4 to TRBJ1-1, with D hard to call. The germline V and J ends were trimmed by 3 bases and 2 bases, with 4 bases remaining between them. The CDR3 spans 12 residues. CDR3 DNA sequence: TGTGCCAGCAGTTTGGGAAACACTGAAGCTTTCTTT. It specifies CASSLGNTEAFF.

The chain employs TRBV4-3 and TRBJ2-7; 8 bases are shared with TRBD1. The CDR3 is 14 residues long. CDR1 is LGHNA, CDR2 YSLEER, per germline. The ends lost 3 bases at V and 2 bases at J; junction bases unmatched: 3. The CDR3 DNA reads TGCGCCAGCAGCCACGGACAGGGAACCTACGAGCAGTACTTC. This translates into CASSHGQGTYEQYF.

The chain combines TRBV20-1 with TRBJ2-7, with 8 bases identical to TRBD1. Germline assignment: CDR1 DFQATT and CDR2 SNEGSKA (reference sequence). With V trimmed by 0 bases and J by 3 bases, 7 bases remained unmatched. The CDR3 loop spans 15 amino acids. The CDR3 DNA reads as TGCAGTGCTAGAGATTCGGCAGGGGGCTACTACGAGCAGTACTTC. Encoded protein: CSARDSAGGYYEQYF.